The 11 T cell receptor beta chains given below trace back to one sample, sequenced in a study of cytotoxic CD8 clonotypes in ibrutinib-treated CLL (dated by TCRdb to the early 2020s). Libraries were prepared through the immunoSEQ multiplex PCR assay. The table was pulled from immuneACCESS by TCRdb, which kept in-frame rearrangements only. Such tables lose some clones; where checked, under half of the loss comes from unresolved V genes, and the rest has no known cause. The sample profile shows 150,000 or so clones; 80% of them were found once. The ten largest account for 7.5% to 8% of the sample. Material: PBMCs, obtained after 36 months of ibrutinib treatment. The receptors shown here come from a human donor with chronic lymphocytic leukemia.

The chain couples TRBV4-1 to TRBJ1-2; 8 bases align to TRBD1. Trimming at V came to 3 bases and at J to 1 base, leaving 4 bases not matched to a gene. The CDR3 consists of 15 residues. Germline V gives CDR1 MGHRA, CDR2 YSYEKL. CDR3 bases: TGCGCCAGCAGCCAGATAGGGACAGGTAACTATGGCTACACCTTC. Its protein product is CASSQIGTGNYGYTF.

This clone was observed once. This chain connects TRBV19 to TRBJ2-1; D may be TRBD1 (6 bases). CDR1 and CDR2 from the germline V gene are LNHDA and SQIVND (reference sequence). The CDR3 covers 15 residues. V lost 3 bases and J 6 bases, leaving 15 bases between the germline ends. In DNA, the CDR3 is TGTGCCAGTAGTATCTTGGGGGCCGGTCGCAATGAGCAGTTCTTC. Amino acids: CASSILGAGRNEQFF.

In its sample, this clone was seen once. This CDR3 is CASSARLAGSRNYEQYF. The CDR3 DNA follows: TGTGCCAGCAGCGCAAGACTAGCGGGTTCTAGAAACTACGAGCAGTACTTC. The V gene is TRBV11-2, the J gene TRBJ2-7; 10 bases line up with TRBD2. V dropped 5 bases and J dropped 3; count of bases not matched to a gene: 13. The CDR3 sequence is 17 residues long. Germline CDR1 and CDR2: SGHAT and FQNNGV.

V is TRBV2 and J is TRBJ1-5, with 7 positions matching TRBD1. The CDR3 consists of 14 residues. The ends lost 8 bases at V and 2 bases at J; junction bases unmatched: 6. Per germline, CDR1 SNHLY and CDR2 FYNNEI. CDR3 in amino acids: CASLGDRGNQPQHF. In DNA, the CDR3 is TGTGCCAGCCTGGGGGACAGAGGCAATCAGCCCCAGCATTTT.

This clone was observed a few times. The gene calls are TRBV6-1 and TRBJ2-7; 7 nucleotides agree with TRBD1. Germline V lookup: CDR1 MNHNS, CDR2 SASEGT. This CDR3 has 14 residues. V shed 2 bases, J shed 7 bases, and the junction held 8 bases outside the gene matches. The CDR3 DNA reads as TGTGCCAGCAGTGAACAAGGGGGCCGAGGAGAGCAGTACTTC. Amino acid sequence: CASSEQGGRGEQYF.

CDR3 in DNA: TGTGCCAGCAGCGCCGGGCCCCGCCAGCCCCAGCATTTT. Translating it yields CASSAGPRQPQHF. The chain has TRBV7-3 and TRBJ1-5; no reliable D call. V was cut by 5 bases and J by 7 bases, with 12 bases left in between. The CDR3 is 13 amino acids. Per germline, CDR1 SGHTA and CDR2 FQGTGA.

This clone was seen at least ten times. The CDR3 DNA reads TGTGCCAGCTCACCCACAGGGAATAATGAAAAACTGTTTTTT. Its translation is CASSPTGNNEKLFF. V usage is TRBV18 and J usage is TRBJ1-4; tentative D call: TRBD1 (6 bases). Germline V gene lookup returns CDR1 KGHSH and CDR2 LQKENI. CDR3 length: 14 residues. V was clipped by 3 bases and J by 4 bases, with 9 bases between them.

This clone was counted once. V gene TRBV11-2 combines with J gene TRBJ1-4; D is possibly TRBD1 (6 bases). The germline V and J ends were trimmed by 0 bases and 7 bases, with 9 bases remaining between them. The germline V gene encodes CDR1 SGHAT and CDR2 FQNNGV. The CDR3 contains 14 residues. The DNA for the CDR3 is TGTGCCAGCAGCTTAGAAAGGACAGCTGAAAAACTGTTTTTT. Amino acids: CASSLERTAEKLFF.

The table lists this clone with a few counts. This chain joins TRBV19 and TRBJ1-5; weak D call: TRBD1 (5 bases). The CDR3 extends over 15 amino acids. Trimming removed 7 bases at V and 0 bases at J, with 13 bases between. Germline CDR1 is LNHDA and CDR2 is SQIVND (reference sequence). The CDR3 is CASTPMGGSNQPQHF. The DNA of the CDR3 is TGTGCCAGTACCCCAATGGGGGGTAGCAATCAGCCCCAGCATTTT.

The CDR3 protein is CASSLQQGGNTIYF. The DNA for the CDR3 is TGTGCCAGCAGCTTGCAGCAGGGTGGAAACACCATATATTTT. The chain combines TRBV5-4 with TRBJ1-3, with D possibly being TRBD1 (5 bases). Germline V gives CDR1 SGHNT, CDR2 YYREEE (reference sequence). There are 14 residues in the CDR3. V lost 1 base and J lost 3, with 8 bases in between.

J is TRBJ1-1 and V is TRBV11-2, with TRBD1 as a possible D gene (5 bases). The CDR3 contains 14 residues. In germline, CDR1 is SGHAT, CDR2 FQNNGV. V dropped 1 base and J dropped 4 bases, with 10 bases sitting between them. The CDR3 here is CASSLVQGGTEAFF. The CDR3 coding sequence is TGTGCCAGCAGCTTAGTTCAGGGTGGCACTGAAGCTTTCTTT.